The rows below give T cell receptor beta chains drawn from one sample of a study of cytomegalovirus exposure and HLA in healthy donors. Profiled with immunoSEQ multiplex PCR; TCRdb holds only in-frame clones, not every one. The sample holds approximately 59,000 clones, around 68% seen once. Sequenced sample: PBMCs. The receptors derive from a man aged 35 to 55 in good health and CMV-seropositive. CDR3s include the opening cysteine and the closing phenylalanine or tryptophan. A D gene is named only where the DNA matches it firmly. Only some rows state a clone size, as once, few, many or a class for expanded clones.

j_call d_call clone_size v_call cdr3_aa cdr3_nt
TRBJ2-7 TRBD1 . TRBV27 CASSFRGPSYEQYF TGTGCCAGCAGTTTCAGGGGGCCATCCTACGAGCAGTACTTC
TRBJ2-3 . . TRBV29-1 CSVNLRITDTQYF TGCAGCGTTAATTTGCGGATTACAGATACGCAGTATTTT
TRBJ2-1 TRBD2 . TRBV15 CATSRDPGLAGHEQFF TGTGCCACCAGCAGAGATCCGGGACTAGCGGGACATGAGCAGTTCTTC
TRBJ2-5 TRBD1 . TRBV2 CASSDLDRGKETQYF TGTGCCAGCAGTGACCTGGACAGGGGGAAAGAGACCCAGTACTTC
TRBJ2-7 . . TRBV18 CASSAGYLEQYF TGTGCCAGCTCGGCAGGATATCTCGAGCAGTACTTC
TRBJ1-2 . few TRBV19 CASSASGFAGGYTF TGTGCCAGTAGTGCCAGTGGATTCGCGGGCGGCTACACCTTC
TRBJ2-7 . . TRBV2 CASQGAGFEQYF TGTGCCAGCCAAGGGGCCGGGTTCGAGCAGTACTTC
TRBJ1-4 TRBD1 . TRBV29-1 CSVEGAGGGEKLFF TGCAGCGTTGAAGGTGCAGGGGGCGGTGAAAAACTGTTTTTT
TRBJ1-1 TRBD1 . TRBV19 CASSRGQQNTEAFF TGTGCCAGTAGCAGGGGACAGCAGAACACTGAAGCTTTCTTT
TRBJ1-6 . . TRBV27 CASSLEQGVSPLHF TGTGCCAGCAGTTTAGAACAGGGTGTTTCACCCCTCCACTTT
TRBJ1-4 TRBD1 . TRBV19 CASSITGGTNEKLFF TGTGCCAGTAGTATTACAGGGGGAACTAATGAAAAACTGTTTTTT
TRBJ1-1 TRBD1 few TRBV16 CASSGNRGRTEAFF TGTGCCAGCAGTGGAAACAGGGGGCGCACTGAAGCTTTCTTT
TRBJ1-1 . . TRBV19 CASSTDWDTEAFF TGTGCCAGTTCCACCGACTGGGACACTGAAGCTTTCTTT
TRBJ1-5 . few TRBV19 CASPSNQPQHF TGTGCCAGTCCAAGCAATCAGCCCCAGCATTTT
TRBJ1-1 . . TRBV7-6 CASSSGSDTEAFF TGTGCCAGCAGCTCAGGGTCCGACACTGAAGCTTTCTTT
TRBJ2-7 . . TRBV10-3 CAIKNEGAEQYF TGTGCCATCAAAAATGAGGGTGCCGAGCAGTACTTC
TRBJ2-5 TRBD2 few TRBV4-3 CASSQGASGGVRGETQYF TGCGCCAGCAGCCAAGGGGCTAGCGGGGGGGTCCGCGGGGAGACCCAGTACTTC
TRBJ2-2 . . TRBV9 CASSVGASVNTGELFF TGTGCCAGCAGCGTAGGCGCTAGCGTTAACACCGGGGAGCTGTTTTTT
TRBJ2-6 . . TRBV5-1 CASSLRSGANVLTF TGCGCCAGCAGCTTGCGCTCTGGGGCCAACGTCCTGACTTTC
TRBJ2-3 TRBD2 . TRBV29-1 CSVGGLAGERTDTQYF TGCAGCGTTGGAGGACTAGCGGGGGAACGCACAGATACGCAGTATTTT
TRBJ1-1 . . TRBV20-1 CSVQGYTEAFF TGCAGTGTCCAGGGGTACACTGAAGCTTTCTTT
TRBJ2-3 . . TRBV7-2 CASSLGNSHHTDTQYF TGTGCCAGCAGCTTAGGAAACAGTCATCATACAGATACGCAGTATTTT
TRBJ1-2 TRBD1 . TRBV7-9 CASSLRDSSYTF TGTGCCAGCAGCCTAAGGGACAGTAGCTACACCTTC
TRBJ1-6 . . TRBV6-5 CASSSPGGENSPLHF TGTGCCAGCAGTAGTCCTGGAGGGGAAAACTCACCCCTCCACTTT
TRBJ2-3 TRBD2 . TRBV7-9 CSSSHSGRAVGDTQYF TGTTCCAGCAGCCATAGCGGGAGGGCCGTAGGAGATACGCAGTATTTT
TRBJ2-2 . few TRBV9 CASSVGQVGAGELFF TGTGCCAGCAGCGTAGGGCAGGTAGGGGCCGGGGAGCTGTTTTTT
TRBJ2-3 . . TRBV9 CASSPGTSTDTQYF TGTGCCAGCAGCCCCGGGACTTCCACAGATACGCAGTATTTT
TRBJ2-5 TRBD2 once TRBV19 CASSKGRATETQYF TGTGCCAGTAGTAAAGGGAGGGCCACGGAGACCCAGTACTTC
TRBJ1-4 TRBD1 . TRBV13 CASSPRTGFEKLFF TGTGCCAGCAGCCCCCGGACAGGGTTTGAAAAACTGTTTTTT
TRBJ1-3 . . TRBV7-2 CASSFTRGDGNTIYF TGTGCCAGCAGCTTTACCAGGGGCGATGGAAACACCATATATTTT
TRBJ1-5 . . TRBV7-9 CASSSWGRGGNQPQHF TGTGCCAGCAGCTCGTGGGGGAGGGGGGGCAATCAGCCCCAGCATTTT
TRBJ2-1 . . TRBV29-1 CSGGGTEGYNEQFF TGCAGCGGTGGCGGGACAGAGGGGTACAATGAGCAGTTCTTC
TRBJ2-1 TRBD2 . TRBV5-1 CASSAGDPSYNEQFF TGCGCCAGCAGCGCGGGGGACCCCTCCTACAATGAGCAGTTCTTC
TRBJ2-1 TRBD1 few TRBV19 CASRTVTGETGGYNEQFF TGTGCCAGTAGGACCGTGACAGGGGAAACAGGCGGGTACAATGAGCAGTTCTTC
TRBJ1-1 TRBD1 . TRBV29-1 CSVEVGTGLSAFF TGCAGCGTTGAAGTGGGGACAGGGCTGTCAGCTTTCTTT
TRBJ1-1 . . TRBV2 CASSELENTEAFF TGTGCCAGCAGTGAATTAGAGAACACTGAAGCTTTCTTT
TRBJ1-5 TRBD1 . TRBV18 CASSPPGTAQPQHF TGTGCCAGCTCACCACCAGGGACAGCCCAGCCCCAGCATTTT